This T cell receptor (beta chain) was captured by sequencing in a study of blood T cell repertoires in COVID-19. Sequencing was performed with immunoSEQ multiplex PCR; in TCRdb, only in-frame clones are kept and a portion is missing. The sample records approximately 200,000 clones, roughly 87% being singletons. Participant reports of clinical history set cohort assignment. CDR1 KGHDR and CDR2 SFDVKD come from the germline V gene. The CDR3 covers 12 residues. The V and J ends lost 9 bases and 3 bases, in that order; junction bases with no gene match: 1. The chain carries TRBV24-1 and TRBJ2-1; 7 bases agree with TRBD1. Material: PBMCs or T cells enriched from blood (not recorded which). The source of this sequence is a man aged 18 to 29 with acute COVID-19. The chain's CDR3 is CATSGGYNEQFF. The CDR3 DNA reads TGTGCCACCTCAGGGGGCTACAATGAGCAGTTCTTC.